This T cell receptor beta chain was recovered during a study of beta chain features in type 1 diabetes. Only a few counts were recorded for this clone. Antigen unknown. CD45RO/CCR7/CD25/CD127/CD95/CD27 staining was used to isolate CD4+ naive, central memory, regulatory and stem cell-like memory cells by sorting. Post-sort purity exceeded 98% for all sorted populations. CDR1 and CDR2 (germline): SEHNR, FQNEAQ (reference sequence). The J segment lost 2 bases and the V segment lost 4 bases, leaving 10 bases of the junction unmatched. The CDR3 is 17 amino acids. General study findings and limits: Across all four CD4+ subsets, people with type 1 diabetes showed modestly shorter TCRB CDR3s.

Investigators reverse transcribed all isolated RNA, so they sequenced expressed TCRB transcripts. Sequencing of naive, central memory and regulatory T cell samples gave an average of approximately 3.5 million reads. Some clones are missing from TCRdb's copy, which holds only in-frame ones; the method was immunoSEQ multiplex PCR. Here the sample spans 160,000 or so clones, roughly 8% being singletons. The material sequenced was central memory CD4+ T cells from blood. The chain employs TRBV7-9 and TRBJ2-2, with TRBD1 matching 7 bases. This TCR came from a young woman with type 1 diabetes. CDR3 sequence reads: CASSSFPGQTNTGELFF. CDR3 DNA sequence: TGTGCCAGCAGCTCGTTCCCGGGACAGACTAACACCGGGGAGCTGTTTTTT. The full variable domain, its missing parts supplied by reference TRBV7-9 and TRBJ2-2, is DTGVSQNPRHKITKRGQNVTFRCDPISEHNRLYWYRQTLGQGPEFLTYFQNEAQLEKSRLLSDRFSAERPKGSFSTLEIQRTEQGDSAMYLCASSSFPGQTNTGELFFGEGSRLTVL.